These 17 T cell receptor beta chains share one sample of origin, sequenced in a study of T cells and Merkel cell carcinoma outcomes (TCRdb year 2020). Libraries were constructed by the immunoSEQ multiplex PCR assay. TCRdb's version of the immuneACCESS table is confined to in-frame rearrangements and falls short of the full clone set. An unresolved V gene accounts for under half of the shortfall where checked; the remainder is of unknown origin. This sample comprises some 19,000 clones, more than 65% of them detected only once. 3% to 3.5% of the sample is taken by the ten largest. Input material: tumor tissue from Merkel cell carcinoma. The source is a human donor with Merkel cell carcinoma.

CDR3 in DNA: TGTGCCAGCAGCCCGGGACTAGCGGCATACAATGAGCAGTTCTTC. As protein: CASSPGLAAYNEQFF. The rearrangement links TRBV7-9 to TRBJ2-1; 11 positions agree with TRBD2. The CDR3 is 15 residues long. The junction had 4 bases not matched to a gene; V was cut back by 5 bases and J by 4 bases. Germline V gene data show CDR1 as SEHNR and CDR2 as FQNEAQ (reference sequence).

The chain couples TRBV27 to TRBJ2-1, with D possibly TRBD2 on 6 matching bases. The CDR3 is 13 residues long. V dropped 5 bases and J dropped 10 bases, with 15 bases sitting between them. CDR1 is MNHEY, CDR2 SMNVEV, per germline (reference sequence). The CDR3 sequence is CASSPRDFREQFF. The CDR3 DNA reads TGTGCCAGCAGTCCCCGGGACTTCCGGGAGCAGTTCTTC.

The chain joins TRBV6-6 to TRBJ2-7; 11 bases are a match to TRBD2. The CDR3 length is 16 residues. Germline-derived CDR1 and CDR2 are MNHNY and SVGAGI (reference sequence). V trimming: 5 bases; J trimming: 4 bases; junction bases outside the gene matches: 10. CDR3 nucleotides: TGTGCCAGCAGTAAGACTAGCGGGGTCTTCGGGTACGAGCAGTACTTC. Its protein product is CASSKTSGVFGYEQYF.

The chain recombines TRBV12-5 with TRBJ1-1; D gene ambiguous. The germline CDR1 and CDR2 sequences are LGHNT and FRNRAP. Trimming cost V 1 base and J 2 bases, with 17 bases left between them. This CDR3 is 17 amino acids long. The CDR3 here is CASGLGPPSYFNTEAFF. DNA of the CDR3: TGTGCTAGTGGTTTGGGGCCACCCAGTTATTTTAACACTGAAGCTTTCTTT.

This clone was observed a single time. The V call is TRBV5-1, the J call TRBJ1-1, with 12 positions matching TRBD1. The V segment lost 2 bases and the J segment 7 bases; nucleotides outside the gene matches: 18. This CDR3 contains 19 residues. Germline CDR1 reads SGHRS; CDR2 reads YFSETQ. Here the CDR3 DNA reads TGCGCCAGCAGCTTTACACCGGGACAGGGGGCCCCCCGAGTGGGTGAAGCTTTCTTT. Translation: CASSFTPGQGAPRVGEAFF.

The V and J genes are TRBV5-1 and TRBJ2-3; 11 bases are a match to TRBD1. V was clipped by 2 bases and J by 4 bases; unmatched bases: 3. CDR3 length equals 15 residues. Germline CDR1 is SGHRS and CDR2 is YFSETQ. This chain's CDR3 is CASSFGQGASDTQYF. The CDR3 DNA reads as TGCGCCAGCAGCTTTGGACAGGGGGCCTCAGATACGCAGTATTTT.

The J gene is TRBJ1-6, the V gene TRBV9, with 7 bases matching TRBD1. The CDR3 has 14 amino acids. Germline loops: CDR1 SGDLS, CDR2 YYNGEE. The V gene end was trimmed by 3 bases and the J gene end by 5 bases; junction bases not matched to a gene: 2. CDR3 DNA sequence: TGTGCCAGCAGCGCCGGGACAGATAATTCACCCCTCCACTTT. Translating it yields CASSAGTDNSPLHF.

The chain uses TRBV27 and TRBJ1-5; D gene ambiguous. In germline, CDR1 is MNHEY, CDR2 SMNVEV (reference sequence). The CDR3 totals 15 residues. V lost 0 bases to trimming and J lost 0 bases, with 6 bases between them. The CDR3 DNA follows: TGTGCCAGCAGTTTATCCCTAAATAGCAATCAGCCCCAGCATTTT. Its translation is CASSLSLNSNQPQHF.

For the CDR3, the DNA is TGCAGTGCCGAGGGGGACACTGAAGCTTTCTTT. It specifies CSAEGDTEAFF. This chain links TRBV20-1 with TRBJ1-1; tentative D call: TRBD1 (6 bases). The CDR3 extends over 11 amino acids. V was pared by 6 bases and J by 3 bases, with 8 bases between. Germline CDR1 DFQATT, CDR2 SNEGSKA (reference sequence).

The rearrangement links TRBV6-1 to TRBJ1-5; D is undetermined. The CDR3 is 16 amino acids. Germline CDR1 MNHNS, CDR2 SASEGT. With 4 bases removed from V and 0 bases from J, the gap between germline ends came to 13 bases. The CDR3 sequence: CASSVNPGPSNQPQHF. The CDR3 DNA reads as TGTGCCAGCAGTGTAAACCCCGGGCCTAGCAATCAGCCCCAGCATTTT.

The chain has TRBV18 and TRBJ2-7; D is possibly TRBD1 (5 bases). The CDR3 runs 15 residues. V lost 5 bases and J lost 6, with 20 bases in between. Germline values: CDR1 KGHSH, CDR2 LQKENI. CDR3 in amino acids: CASSVRQTGNGEQYF. CDR3 in DNA: TGTGCCAGCTCAGTCAGACAGACGGGCAACGGCGAGCAGTACTTC.

DNA for the CDR3: TGTGCCTGGTCACAACCCTTAACCCGTAACTATGGCTACACCTTC. Its translation is CAWSQPLTRNYGYTF. This chain links TRBV30 with TRBJ1-2, with D hard to call. V shed 5 bases and J shed 1 base, with 17 bases lying between them. The CDR3 has 15 residues. Germline assignment: CDR1 GTSNPN and CDR2 SVGIG (reference sequence).

The chain recombines TRBV7-9 with TRBJ1-1, with D possibly TRBD1 on 5 matching bases. Germline V gene data show CDR1 as SEHNR and CDR2 as FQNEAQ (reference sequence). CDR3 length equals 15 residues. V lost 2 bases and J 5 bases, leaving 15 bases between the germline ends. The CDR3 sequence is CASSLWGGGRTEAFF. CDR3 sequence (DNA): TGTGCCAGCAGCTTATGGGGGGGTGGCAGGACTGAAGCTTTCTTT.

The J gene is TRBJ2-2, the V gene TRBV13; possibly TRBD2 for D (6 bases). Germline CDR1 and CDR2: PRHDT and FYEKMQ (reference sequence). V dropped 3 bases and J dropped 6 bases, with 17 bases sitting between them. The CDR3 is made up of 16 amino acids. CDR3 DNA: TGTGCCAGCAGCTTGGGACTGGGCCAGGCGGCCGGGGAGCTGTTTTTT. Amino acid sequence: CASSLGLGQAAGELFF. Full variable domain (remainder filled in from reference TRBV13 and TRBJ2-2): AAGVIQSPRHLIKEKRETATLKCYPIPRHDTVYWYQQGPGQDPQFLISFYEKMQSDKGSIPDRFSAQQFSDYHSELNMSSLELGDSALYFCASSLGLGQAAGELFFGEGSRLTVL.

V usage is TRBV29-1 and J usage is TRBJ2-3; D is uncertain. Germline CDR1 reads SQVTM; CDR2 reads ANQGSEA. The length of the CDR3 is 10 residues. Trimming shortened V by 7 bases and J by 6 bases, and 8 bases separated the two germline ends. CDR3 sequence: CSAGDDTQYF. DNA for the CDR3: TGCAGCGCTGGAGATGATACGCAGTATTTT.

The rearrangement uses TRBV5-1 and TRBJ2-7; tentative D call: TRBD1 (6 bases). V was cut by 4 bases and J by 2 bases, with 13 bases left in between. This CDR3 region has 14 residues. Germline lookup yields CDR1 SGHRS and CDR2 YFSETQ. In DNA form, the CDR3 reads TGCGCCAGCAGCGGGGGCCTAAACCCCTACGAGCAGTACTTC. Residues: CASSGGLNPYEQYF.

V gene TRBV11-2 combines with J gene TRBJ2-2, with TRBD2 as a possible D gene (5 bases). CDR1 is SGHAT and CDR2 is FQNNGV in the germline V gene. CDR3 length: 13 amino acids. The V and J ends lost 4 bases and 3 bases respectively, with 6 bases between them. CDR3: CASSSGDTGELFF. The CDR3 region has the DNA TGTGCCAGCAGCTCCGGGGACACCGGGGAGCTGTTTTTT.